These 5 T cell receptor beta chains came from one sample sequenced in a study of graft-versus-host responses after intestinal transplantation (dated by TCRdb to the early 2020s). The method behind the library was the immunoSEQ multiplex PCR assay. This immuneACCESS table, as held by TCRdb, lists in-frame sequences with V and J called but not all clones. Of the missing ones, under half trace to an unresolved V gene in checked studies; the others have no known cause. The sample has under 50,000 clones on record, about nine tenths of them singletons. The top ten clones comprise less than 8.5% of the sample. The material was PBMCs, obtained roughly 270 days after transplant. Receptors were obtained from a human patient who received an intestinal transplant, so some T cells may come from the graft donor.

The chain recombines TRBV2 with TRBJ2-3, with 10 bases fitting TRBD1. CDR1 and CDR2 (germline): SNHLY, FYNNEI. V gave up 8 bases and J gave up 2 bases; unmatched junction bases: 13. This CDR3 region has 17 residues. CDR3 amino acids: CASLGQGVRILTDTQYF. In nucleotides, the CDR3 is TGTGCCAGCCTAGGACAGGGGGTTAGAATACTCACAGATACGCAGTATTTT.

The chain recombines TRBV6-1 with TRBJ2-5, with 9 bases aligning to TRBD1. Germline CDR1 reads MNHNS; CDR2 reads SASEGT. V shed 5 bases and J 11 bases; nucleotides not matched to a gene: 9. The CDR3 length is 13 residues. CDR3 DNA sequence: TGTGCCAGCAGTCCGATGGGACAGGGTAAGCAGTACTTC. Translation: CASSPMGQGKQYF.

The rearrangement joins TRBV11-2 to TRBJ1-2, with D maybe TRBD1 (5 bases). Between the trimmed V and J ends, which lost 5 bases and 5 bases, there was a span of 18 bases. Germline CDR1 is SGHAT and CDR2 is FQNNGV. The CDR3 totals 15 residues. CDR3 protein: CASSPAPTTAYGYTF. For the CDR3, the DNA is TGTGCCAGCAGCCCAGCCCCGACGACAGCTTATGGCTACACCTTC.

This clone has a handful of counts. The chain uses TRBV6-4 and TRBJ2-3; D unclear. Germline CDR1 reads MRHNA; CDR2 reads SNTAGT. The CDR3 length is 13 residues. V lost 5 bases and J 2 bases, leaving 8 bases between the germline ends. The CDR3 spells CASSTGPTDTQYF. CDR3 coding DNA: TGTGCCAGCAGTACGGGTCCCACAGATACGCAGTATTTT.

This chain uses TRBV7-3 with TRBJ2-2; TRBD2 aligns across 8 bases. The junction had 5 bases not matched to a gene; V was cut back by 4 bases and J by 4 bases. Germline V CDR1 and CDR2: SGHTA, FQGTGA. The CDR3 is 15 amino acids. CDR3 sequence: CASSSRTSRTGELFF. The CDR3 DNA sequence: TGTGCCAGCAGCTCTCGGACTAGCCGCACCGGGGAGCTGTTTTTT. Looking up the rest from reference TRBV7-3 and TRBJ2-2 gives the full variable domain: GAGVSQTPSNKVTEKGKYVELRCDPISGHTALYWYRQSLGQGPEFLIYFQGTGAADDSGLPNDRFFAVRPEGSVSTLKIQRTERGDSAVYLCASSSRTSRTGELFFGEGSRLTVL.